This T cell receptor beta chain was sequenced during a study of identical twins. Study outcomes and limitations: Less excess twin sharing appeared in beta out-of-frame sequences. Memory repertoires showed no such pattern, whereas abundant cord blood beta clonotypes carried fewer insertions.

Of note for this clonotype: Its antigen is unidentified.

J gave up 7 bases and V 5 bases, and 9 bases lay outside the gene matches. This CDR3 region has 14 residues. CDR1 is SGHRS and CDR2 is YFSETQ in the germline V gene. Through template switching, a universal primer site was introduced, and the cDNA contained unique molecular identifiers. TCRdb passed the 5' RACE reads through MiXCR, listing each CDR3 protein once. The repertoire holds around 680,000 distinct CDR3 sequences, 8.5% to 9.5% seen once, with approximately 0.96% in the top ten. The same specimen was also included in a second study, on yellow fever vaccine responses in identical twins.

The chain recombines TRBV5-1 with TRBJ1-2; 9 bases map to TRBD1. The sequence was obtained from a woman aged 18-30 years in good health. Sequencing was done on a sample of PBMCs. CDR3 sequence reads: CASRKNTGGIGYTF. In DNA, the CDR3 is TGCGCCAGCAGAAAGAATACAGGGGGCATTGGCTACACCTTC.